This record concerns one T cell receptor beta chain sequence. What it binds is unknown. This record comes from a study of regulatory and conventional T cells in RAG deficiency. Study observations and caveats: These Omenn syndrome Treg sorts may hold peripherally activated cells instead. Shannon entropy fell and Simpson indices rose in RAG-deficient patients. Shorter CDR3s in all patient subsets; >85% Treg-Tconv overlap in Omenn.

Sequenced by immunoSEQ multiplex PCR; TCRdb stores in-frame clones only, minus some. Of 34,000 or so clones listed, 89% were seen once; the top ten hold roughly 15%. The same data also went into a second study, on regulatory T cells. That source adds: Amplification used 52 TRBV primers and 13 TRBJ primers.

Sequenced: CD8+ T cells sorted from blood. This clonotype originated in a human donor in good health.

CDR3 nucleotides: TGTGCCACCAGCCCTCGATATGGATCGAACACTGAAGCTTTCTTT. Protein product: CATSPRYGSNTEAFF. This chain connects TRBV15 to TRBJ1-1; D not resolved. Germline V CDR1 and CDR2: LNHNV, YYDKDF (reference sequence). V shed 5 bases and J shed 1 base, with 14 bases lying between them. The CDR3 extends over 15 amino acids.